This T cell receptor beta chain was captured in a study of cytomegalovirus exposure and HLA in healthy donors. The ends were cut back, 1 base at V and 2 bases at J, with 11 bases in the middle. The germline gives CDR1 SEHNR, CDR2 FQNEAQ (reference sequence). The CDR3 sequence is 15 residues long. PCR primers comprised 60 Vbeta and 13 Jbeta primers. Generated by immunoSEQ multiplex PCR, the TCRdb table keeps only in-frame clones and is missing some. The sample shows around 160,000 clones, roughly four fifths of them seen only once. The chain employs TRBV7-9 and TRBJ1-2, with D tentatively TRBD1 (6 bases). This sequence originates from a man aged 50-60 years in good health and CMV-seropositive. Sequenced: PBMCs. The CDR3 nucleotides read TGTGCCAGCAGCTTAGGGCAGGGGTCGAACTATGGCTACACCTTC. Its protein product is CASSLGQGSNYGYTF. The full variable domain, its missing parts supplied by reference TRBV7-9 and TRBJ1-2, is DTGVSQNPRHKITKRGQNVTFRCDPISEHNRLYWYRQTLGQGPEFLTYFQNEAQLEKSRLLSDRFSAERPKGSFSTLEIQRTEQGDSAMYLCASSLGQGSNYGYTFGSGTRLTVV.